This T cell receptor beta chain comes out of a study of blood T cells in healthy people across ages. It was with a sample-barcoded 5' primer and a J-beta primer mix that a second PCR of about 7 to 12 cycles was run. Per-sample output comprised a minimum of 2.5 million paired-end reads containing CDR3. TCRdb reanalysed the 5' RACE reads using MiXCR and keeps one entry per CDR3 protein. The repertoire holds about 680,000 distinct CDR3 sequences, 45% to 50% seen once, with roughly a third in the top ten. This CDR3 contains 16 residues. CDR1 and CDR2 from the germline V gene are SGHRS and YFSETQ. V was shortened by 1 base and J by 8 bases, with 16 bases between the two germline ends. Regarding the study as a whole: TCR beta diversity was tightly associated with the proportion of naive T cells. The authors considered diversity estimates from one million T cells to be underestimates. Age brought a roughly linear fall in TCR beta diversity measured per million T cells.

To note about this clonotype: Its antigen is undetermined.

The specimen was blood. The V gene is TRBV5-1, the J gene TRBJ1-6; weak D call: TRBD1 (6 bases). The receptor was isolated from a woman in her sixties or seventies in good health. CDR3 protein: CASSLRGQSGDSPLHF. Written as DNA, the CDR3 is TGCGCCAGCAGCTTGAGAGGACAGTCCGGAGATTCACCCCTCCACTTT.